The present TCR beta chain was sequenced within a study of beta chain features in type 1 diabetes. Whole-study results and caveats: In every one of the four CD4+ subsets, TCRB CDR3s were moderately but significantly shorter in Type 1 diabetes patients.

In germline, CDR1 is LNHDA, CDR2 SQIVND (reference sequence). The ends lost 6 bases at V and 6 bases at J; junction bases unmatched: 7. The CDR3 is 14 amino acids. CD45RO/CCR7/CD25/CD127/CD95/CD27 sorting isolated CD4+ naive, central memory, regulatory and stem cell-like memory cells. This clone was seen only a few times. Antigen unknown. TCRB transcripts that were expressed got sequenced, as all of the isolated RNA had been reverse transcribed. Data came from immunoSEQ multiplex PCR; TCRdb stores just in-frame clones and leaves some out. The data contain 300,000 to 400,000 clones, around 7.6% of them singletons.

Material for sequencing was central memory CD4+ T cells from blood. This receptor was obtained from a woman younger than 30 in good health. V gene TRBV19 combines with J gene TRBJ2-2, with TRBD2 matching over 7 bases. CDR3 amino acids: CASRGLVMAGELFF. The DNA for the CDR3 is TGTGCCAGTAGAGGACTAGTTATGGCCGGGGAGCTGTTTTTT.